The T cell receptor (beta chain) under discussion was sequenced for a study of blood T cell repertoires in COVID-19. Deletions cut 5 bases from V and 10 bases from J, with 26 bases between. This CDR3 is 16 amino acids long. Germline-derived CDR1 and CDR2 are SEHNR and FQNEAQ (reference sequence). Measured with immunoSEQ multiplex PCR; TCRdb has only the in-frame clones, and not every one. This sample yields 300,000 to 450,000 clones, of which more than 70% are seen a single time; around 9.3% belongs to the top ten. This chain connects TRBV7-9 to TRBJ1-1, with D possibly TRBD1 on 6 matching bases. This TCR derives from a woman aged 30 to 39 with COVID-19, enrolled during active disease. The sample taken for sequencing was peripheral blood. This chain's CDR3 is CASSRQERGRGFGAFF. Written as DNA, the CDR3 is TGTGCCAGCAGCCGTCAAGAGAGGGGCAGGGGATTTGGAGCTTTCTTT.